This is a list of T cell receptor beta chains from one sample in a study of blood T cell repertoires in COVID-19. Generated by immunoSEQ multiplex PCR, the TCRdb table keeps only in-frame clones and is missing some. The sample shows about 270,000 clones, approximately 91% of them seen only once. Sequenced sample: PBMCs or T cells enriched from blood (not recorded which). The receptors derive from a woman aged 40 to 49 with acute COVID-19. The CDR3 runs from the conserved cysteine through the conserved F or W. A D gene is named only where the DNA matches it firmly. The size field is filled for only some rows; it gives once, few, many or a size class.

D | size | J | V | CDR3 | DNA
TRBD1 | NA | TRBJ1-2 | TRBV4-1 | CASSRTSDREYGYTF | TGCGCCAGCAGCCGGACCTCGGACAGGGAATATGGCTACACCTTC
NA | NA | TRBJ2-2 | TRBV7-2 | CASSLGRRSPGELFF | TGTGCCAGCAGCTTAGGTCGGAGGTCGCCGGGGGAGCTGTTTTTT
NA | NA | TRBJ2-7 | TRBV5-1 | CASSFNSYEQYF | TGCGCCAGCAGCTTTAACAGCTACGAGCAGTACTTC
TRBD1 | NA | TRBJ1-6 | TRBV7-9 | CASLGTGDSPLHF | TGTGCCAGCCTAGGGACAGGGGACTCACCCCTCCACTTT
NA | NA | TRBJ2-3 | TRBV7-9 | CASSPARTVSTDTQYF | TGTGCCAGCAGCCCGGCGAGAACAGTAAGCACAGATACGCAGTATTTT
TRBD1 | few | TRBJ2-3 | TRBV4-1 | CASSQMTGPTDTQYF | TGCGCCAGCAGCCAGATGACAGGGCCGACAGATACGCAGTATTTT
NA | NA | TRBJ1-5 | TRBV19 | CASSIVPGSSNQPQHF | TGTGCCAGTAGTATAGTTCCAGGGTCGAGCAATCAGCCCCAGCATTTT
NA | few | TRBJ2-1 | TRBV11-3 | CASSLRPPSTPEFF | TGTGCCAGCAGCTTAAGGCCTCCTAGTACTCCTGAGTTCTTC
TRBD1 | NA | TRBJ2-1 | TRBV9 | CASSTGTAYNEQFF | TGTGCCAGCTCCACCGGGACAGCCTACAATGAGCAGTTCTTC
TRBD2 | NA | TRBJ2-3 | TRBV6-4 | CASRELPSGSTDTQYF | TGTGCCAGCAGAGAACTCCCTAGCGGAAGCACAGATACGCAGTATTTT
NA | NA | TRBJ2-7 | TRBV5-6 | CASRRSSYEQYF | TGTGCCAGCAGGCGGAGCTCCTACGAGCAGTACTTC
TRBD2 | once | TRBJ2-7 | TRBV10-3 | CAISEPGTRGHEQYF | TGTGCCATCAGTGAGCCCGGGACTAGGGGCCACGAGCAGTACTTC
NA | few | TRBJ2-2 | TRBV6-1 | CASSELQGNTGELFF | TGTGCCAGCAGTGAACTTCAGGGGAACACCGGGGAGCTGTTTTTT
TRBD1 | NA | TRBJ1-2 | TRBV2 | CASRQGALRDYGYTF | TGTGCCAGCAGGCAGGGGGCTCTGAGAGACTATGGCTACACCTTC
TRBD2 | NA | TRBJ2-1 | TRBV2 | CASTLAGGSSYNEQFF | TGTGCCAGCACCTTAGCGGGAGGGAGCTCCTACAATGAGCAGTTCTTC
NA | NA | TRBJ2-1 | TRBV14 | CASSLSNEQFF | TGTGCCAGCAGCCTTAGCAATGAGCAGTTCTTC
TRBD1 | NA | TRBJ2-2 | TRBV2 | CASSGTVNTGELFF | TGTGCCAGCAGCGGGACAGTAAACACCGGGGAGCTGTTTTTT
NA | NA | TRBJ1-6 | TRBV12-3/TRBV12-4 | CASSFRNSPLHF | TGTGCCAGCAGTTTTCGGAATTCACCCCTCCACTTT
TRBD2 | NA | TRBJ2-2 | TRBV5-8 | CASSWGTSGINTGELFF | TGTGCCAGCAGCTGGGGGACTAGCGGGATCAACACCGGGGAGCTGTTTTTT
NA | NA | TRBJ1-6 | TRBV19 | CASHGQYNSPLHF | TGTGCCAGTCACGGACAGTATAATTCACCCCTCCACTTT
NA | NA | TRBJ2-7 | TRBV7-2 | CASSLQAVSSYEQYF | TGTGCCAGCAGCCTCCAAGCGGTCTCGTCCTACGAGCAGTACTTC
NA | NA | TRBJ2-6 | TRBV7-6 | CASSLGQSSGANVLTF | TGTGCCAGCAGCTTAGGACAGAGCTCTGGGGCCAACGTCCTGACTTTC
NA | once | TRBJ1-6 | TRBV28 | CASSVPPRGVYNSPLHF | TGTGCCAGCAGTGTTCCCCCCAGGGGTGTCTATAATTCACCCCTCCACTTT
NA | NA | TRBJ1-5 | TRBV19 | CASSIQGYSNQPQHF | TGTGCCAGTAGTATACAGGGTTATAGCAATCAGCCCCAGCATTTT
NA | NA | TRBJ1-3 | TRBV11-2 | CASSARKPGNTIYF | TGCGCCAGCAGCGCCAGGAAACCTGGAAACACCATATATTTT
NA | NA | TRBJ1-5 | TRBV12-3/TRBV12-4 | CASSSHSNQPQHF | TGTGCCAGCAGTTCACATAGCAATCAGCCCCAGCATTTT
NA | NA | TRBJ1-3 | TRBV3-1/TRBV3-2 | CASSRAGVYSGNTIYF | TGTGCCAGCAGCCGGGCGGGCGTCTACTCTGGAAACACCATATATTTT
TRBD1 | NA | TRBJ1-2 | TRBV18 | CASSPSQGGGLYGYTF | TGTGCCAGCTCACCATCCCAGGGGGGAGGCCTCTATGGCTACACCTTC
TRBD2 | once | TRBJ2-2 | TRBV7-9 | CASSLKASGKGSFTGELFF | TGTGCCAGCAGCTTAAAGGCTAGCGGGAAGGGATCGTTCACCGGGGAGCTGTTTTTT
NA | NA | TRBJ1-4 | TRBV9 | CASSVLSGRDEKLFF | TGTGCCAGCAGCGTACTATCAGGGAGGGATGAAAAACTGTTTTTT
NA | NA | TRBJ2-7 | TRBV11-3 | CASSLFRDSYEQYF | TGTGCCAGCAGCTTATTCAGGGATTCCTACGAGCAGTACTTC
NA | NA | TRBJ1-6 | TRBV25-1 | CASSEGEGRVLGPLHF | TGTGCCAGCAGTGAAGGGGAGGGCAGGGTCTTAGGGCCCCTCCACTTT
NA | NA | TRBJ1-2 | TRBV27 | CASSLGGALNYGYTF | TGTGCCAGCAGTTTGGGGGGGGCGTTAAACTATGGCTACACCTTC
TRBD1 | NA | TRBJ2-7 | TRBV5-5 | CASSKPGQGYEQYF | TGTGCCAGCAGTAAGCCGGGACAGGGCTACGAGCAGTACTTC
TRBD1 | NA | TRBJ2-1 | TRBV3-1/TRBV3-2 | CASSLDRGLWNEQFF | TGTGCCAGCAGCCTCGACAGGGGCCTGTGGAATGAGCAGTTCTTC
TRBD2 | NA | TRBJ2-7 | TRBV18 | CASSKGLAGGSHEQYF | TGTGCCAGCTCAAAGGGACTAGCGGGAGGGAGCCACGAGCAGTACTTC
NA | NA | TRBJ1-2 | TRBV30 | CARAGLGYGYTF | TGTGCCCGCGCAGGTCTCGGCTATGGCTACACCTTC
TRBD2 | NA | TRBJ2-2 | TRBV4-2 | CASSQEVRAGGTYTGELFF | TGTGCCAGCAGCCAAGAGGTCCGGGCGGGAGGAACTTACACCGGGGAGCTGTTTTTT
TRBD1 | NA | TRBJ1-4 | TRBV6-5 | CASHRTGNEKLFF | TGTGCCAGTCATAGGACAGGGAACGAAAAACTGTTTTTT
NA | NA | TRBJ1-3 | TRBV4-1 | CASREGYENTIYF | TGCGCCAGCAGAGAGGGATACGAAAACACCATATATTTT
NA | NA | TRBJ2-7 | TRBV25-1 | CASSESTYEQYF | TGTGCCAGCAGTGAATCAACCTACGAGCAGTACTTC
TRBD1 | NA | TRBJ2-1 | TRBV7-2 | CASSLVAGQGYNEQFF | TGTGCCAGCAGCTTAGTGGCGGGACAGGGCTACAATGAGCAGTTCTTC
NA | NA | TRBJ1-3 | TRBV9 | CASSGRWEGEFGNTIYF | TGTGCCAGCAGCGGACGGTGGGAGGGAGAATTTGGAAACACCATATATTTT
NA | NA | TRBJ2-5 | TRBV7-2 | CASSLRLGQETQYF | TGTGCCAGCAGCTTAAGGCTAGGCCAAGAGACCCAGTACTTC
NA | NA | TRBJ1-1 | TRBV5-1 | CASTRDLGGSEAFF | TGCGCCAGCACCCGTGACCTGGGGGGGTCTGAAGCTTTCTTT
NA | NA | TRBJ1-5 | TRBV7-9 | CASSVSSNQPQHF | TGTGCCAGCAGCGTTTCGAGCAATCAGCCCCAGCATTTT
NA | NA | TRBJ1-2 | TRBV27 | CASSLRGGQGGGYTF | TGTGCCAGCAGTTTGCGCGGGGGGCAGGGAGGGGGCTACACCTTC
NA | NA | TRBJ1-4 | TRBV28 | CASSSQGRTNEKLFF | TGTGCCAGCAGTTCACAGGGTAGGACTAATGAAAAACTGTTTTTT
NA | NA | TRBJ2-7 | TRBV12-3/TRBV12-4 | CASSPTVDEQYF | TGTGCCAGCAGCCCGACAGTAGACGAGCAGTACTTC
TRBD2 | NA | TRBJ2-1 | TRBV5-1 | CASSTTSGNYNEQFF | TGCGCCAGCAGCACGACTAGCGGGAACTACAATGAGCAGTTCTTC
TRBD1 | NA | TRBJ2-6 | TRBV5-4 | CASSVDRVSSGANVLTF | TGTGCCAGCAGCGTGGACAGGGTTTCTTCTGGGGCCAACGTCCTGACTTTC
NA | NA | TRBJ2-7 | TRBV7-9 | CASSLSSGIEQYF | TGTGCCAGCAGCTTGTCCTCGGGGATCGAGCAGTACTTC
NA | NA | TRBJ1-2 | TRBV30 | CAWNDGAEGGYTF | TGTGCCTGGAATGACGGGGCGGAGGGCGGCTACACCTTC
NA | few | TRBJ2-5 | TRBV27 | CATGRGRRGETQYF | TGTGCCACCGGAAGGGGGCGACGGGGGGAGACCCAGTACTTC